Listed here are 25 T cell receptor beta chains from one sample, sequenced in a study of CD8+CD57+ T cells in acquired aplastic anemia. By flow cytometry, patients selected for sequencing had shown an expansion of CD8+CD57+ cells. TCR beta VDJ and CDR3 profiling used genomic DNA as template. TCRdb re-derived calls from the reads in MiXCR, one entry per CDR3 protein. The sample includes roughly 240,000 distinct CDR3 sequences, approximately 45% of them seen just once. The sample consisted of sorted CD4+, CD8+, or CD8+CD57+ T cells (not recorded which) from PBMCs. All receptors come from a human donor with aplastic anemia.

The chain is built from TRBV7-8 and TRBJ1-2; 7 bases fit TRBD1. Per the germline V gene, CDR1 is SGHVS and CDR2 is FQNEAQ. Trimming took 5 bases from V and 8 from J; bases not matched to a gene: 2. The CDR3 contains 11 residues. In DNA, the CDR3 is TGTGCCAGCAGCGTAGGGGGCGGCTACACCTTC. As protein: CASSVGGGYTF.

As for this clonotype: This may come from a read error, since a much larger clone is one base off. The gene calls are TRBV7-3 and TRBJ2-1, with D perhaps matching TRBD2 (6 bases). CDR3 length equals 17 residues. From germline, CDR1 is SGHTA and CDR2 FQGTGA. V lost 5 bases and J lost 6, with 23 bases in between. The CDR3 protein is CASSPTYRDSRGNEQFF. The CDR3 coding sequence is TGTGCCAGCAGCCCAACGTACCGGGACTCAAGAGGCAATGAGCAGTTCTTC.

The chain carries TRBV20-1 and TRBJ1-5; D call uncertain. The CDR3 covers 14 residues. From germline, CDR1 is DFQATT and CDR2 SNEGSKA (reference sequence). V was shortened by 2 bases and J by 0 bases, with 8 bases between the two germline ends. The CDR3 spells CSARTGYSNQPQHF. The CDR3 DNA follows: TGCAGTGCTAGAACGGGCTATAGCAATCAGCCCCAGCATTTT.

The V gene is TRBV19, the J gene TRBJ2-7, with D maybe TRBD2 (6 bases). There are 16 residues in the CDR3. Germline V gives CDR1 LNHDA, CDR2 SQIVND (reference sequence). Trimming removed 2 bases at V and 2 bases at J, with 16 bases between. CDR3 coding DNA: TGTGCCAGTAGTATACAGTGGCAGGGAGGTACCTACGAGCAGTACTTC. This codes for CASSIQWQGGTYEQYF.

The V call is TRBV2, the J call TRBJ2-7, with 9 bases fitting TRBD1. The CDR3 sequence is 15 residues long. J gave up 5 bases and V 2 bases, and 7 bases lay outside the gene matches. Germline CDR1 reads SNHLY; CDR2 reads FYNNEI. The CDR3 DNA reads as TGTGCCAGCAGTGAATTCGGGGGACAGGGAGACGAGCAGTACTTC. Protein sequence: CASSEFGGQGDEQYF.

As to this clonotype: The junction does not match germline at one end; this may be a read error. This rearrangement joins TRBV20-1 to TRBJ2-5, with 7 nucleotides matching TRBD1. This CDR3 spans 12 amino acids. The germline gives CDR1 DFQATT, CDR2 SNEGSKA (reference sequence). CDR3 region: CGATGAGETQYF. In DNA, the CDR3 is TGCGGTGCTACAGGGGCCGGAGAGACCCAGTACTTC.

V is TRBV20-1 and J is TRBJ1-1, with 8 bases aligning to TRBD1. Trimming removed 6 bases from V and 1 base from J; junction bases left unmatched: 4. CDR1 is DFQATT, CDR2 SNEGSKA, per germline (reference sequence). The CDR3 contains 13 residues. The CDR3 bases are TGCAGTGCCGCAGGGGGCCGGAACACTGAAGCTTTCTTT. This sequence encodes CSAAGGRNTEAFF.

In its sample, this clonotype was seen once. The rearrangement uses TRBV7-8 and TRBJ1-2; tentatively, D is TRBD1 (5 bases). V dropped 1 base and J dropped 8 bases, with 14 bases sitting between them. The CDR3 totals 14 residues. Germline values: CDR1 SGHVS, CDR2 FQNEAQ. This CDR3 reads CASSLELGLAGYTF. Written as DNA, the CDR3 is TGTGCCAGCAGCTTAGAGTTGGGGCTAGCGGGCTACACCTTC.

This clonotype appeared once. V gene TRBV7-9 combines with J gene TRBJ1-5, with D unclear. Trimming took 6 bases from V and 10 from J, leaving 13 bases between them. Per germline, CDR1 SEHNR and CDR2 FQNEAQ (reference sequence). There are 12 residues in the CDR3. In DNA, the CDR3 is TGTGCCAGCAGTTATCCCCCCATCCCCCAGCATTTT. Translation gives CASSYPPIPQHF.

The sample holds a few counts of this clonotype. The chain combines TRBV27 with TRBJ1-1; a possible D gene is TRBD1 (6 bases). Germline-derived CDR1 and CDR2 are MNHEY and SMNVEV (reference sequence). The CDR3 extends over 15 amino acids. Trimming left V 2 bases short and J 5 bases short, with 15 bases between. The CDR3 DNA is TGTGCCAGCAGTTTAAGGGGGGGGACGAGGACTGAAGCTTTCTTT. This sequence encodes CASSLRGGTRTEAFF.

The chain combines TRBV4-3 with TRBJ1-5; no reliable D call. Germline V gene lookup returns CDR1 LGHNA and CDR2 YSLEER. The V gene lost 0 bases and the J gene lost 6 bases, with 24 bases spanning the gap. The CDR3 runs to 19 residues. The CDR3, as DNA: TGCGCCAGCAGCCAAGAGGGTGCTGGGGAACCAAAGGAGATTCAGCCCCAGCATTTT. Residues: CASSQEGAGEPKEIQPQHF.

The chain links TRBV4-2 to TRBJ2-1; 11 bases are a match to TRBD2. This CDR3 has 16 residues. Germline values: CDR1 LGHNA, CDR2 YNFKEQ. Trimming at V came to 4 bases and at J to 5 bases, leaving 7 bases not matched to a gene. The CDR3 region is CASSRLGTSGDNEQFF. CDR3 sequence (DNA): TGTGCCAGCAGCCGCCTCGGGACTAGCGGTGACAATGAGCAGTTCTTC.

About this clonotype itself: At one end, the junction sequence differs from germline, possibly due to a read error. The chain has TRBV5-1 and TRBJ2-3; weak D call: TRBD1 (5 bases). Germline CDR1 and CDR2: SGHRS and YFSETQ. This CDR3 spans 15 amino acids. Here the CDR3 reads CASSLDAGRTDTQYF. In DNA form, the CDR3 reads TGTGCCAGCAGCTTGGATGCAGGGCGCACAGATACGCAGTATTTT.

A remark on this clonotype: One end of the junction does not line up with germline, which may come from a read error. V and J are TRBV28 and TRBJ1-2, with D unresolved. There are 15 residues in the CDR3. Germline CDR1 reads MDHEN; CDR2 reads SYDVKM. In nucleotides, the CDR3 is TGCGCCAGCAGCCAAGATCCGGGCAGGAGAGGTGGCTACACCTTC. This encodes CASSQDPGRRGGYTF.

This clonotype has a handful of counts. V gene TRBV4-1 combines with J gene TRBJ2-7, with 10 bases matching TRBD2. Germline V CDR1 and CDR2: MGHRA, YSYEKL. The CDR3 covers 19 residues. V lost 0 bases, J lost 3 bases, and 14 bases stayed unmatched. The CDR3 nucleotides read TGCGCCAGCAGCCAAGATCTAGCGGGAGAGCCAAATTTATACTACGAGCAGTACTTC. This translates into CASSQDLAGEPNLYYEQYF.

In its sample, this clonotype was seen many times. The rearrangement uses TRBV11-2 and TRBJ1-2; 7 bases fit TRBD1. Unmatched junction bases numbered 12, after V lost 4 bases and J lost 1 base. This CDR3 has 17 amino acids. CDR1 is SGHAT, CDR2 FQNNGV, per germline. The chain's CDR3 is CASSSSSTGTVNYGYTF. The CDR3 DNA sequence: TGTGCCAGCAGCTCTTCTTCTACCGGGACAGTTAACTATGGCTACACCTTC.

This clonotype has a count of ten or more. The V gene is TRBV7-8, the J gene TRBJ2-2, with D perhaps TRBD2 (5 bases). CDR1 and CDR2 from the germline V gene are SGHVS and FQNEAQ. Trimming took 3 bases from V and 4 from J, leaving 9 bases between them. The CDR3 totals 14 residues. CDR3 sequence: CASSFADSTGELFF. For the CDR3, the DNA is TGTGCCAGCAGCTTTGCGGACTCCACCGGGGAGCTGTTTTTT. The entire variable domain, with the rest obtained from reference TRBV7-8 and TRBJ2-2, is as follows: GAGVSQSPRYKVAKRGQDVALRCDPISGHVSLFWYQQALGQGPEFLTYFQNEAQLDKSGLPSDRFFAERPEGSVSTLKIQRTQQEDSAVYLCASSFADSTGELFFGEGSRLTVL.

This sequence joins TRBV19 and TRBJ1-4; 7 positions match TRBD1. Germline CDR1 and CDR2: LNHDA and SQIVND (reference sequence). With V trimmed by 7 bases and J by 7 bases, 12 bases remained unmatched. CDR3 length: 15 amino acids. CDR3 nucleotides: TGTGCCAGTACCGCAACAGGGGTAGGAGGTGAAAAACTGTTTTTT. Its protein product is CASTATGVGGEKLFF.

This clonotype occurred many times. The chain links TRBV10-2 to TRBJ2-7; tentative D call: TRBD2 (5 bases). The CDR3 loop spans 11 amino acids. Germline values: CDR1 WSHSY, CDR2 SAAADI. V shed 8 bases and J shed 7 bases, with 12 bases lying between them. CDR3: CASGSGVEQYF. DNA for the CDR3: TGCGCCAGCGGTTCCGGGGTAGAGCAGTACTTC.

This clonotype was detected a few times. The chain carries TRBV6-5 and TRBJ1-1, with a tentative D call TRBD1 (5 bases). This CDR3 contains 14 residues. Trimming removed 3 bases from V and 5 bases from J, with 13 bases in between. Per the germline V gene, CDR1 is MNHEY and CDR2 is SVGAGI. As DNA, the CDR3 is TGTGCCAGCAGTTATACGACGGGGGGGACTGAAGCTTTCTTT. Its translation is CASSYTTGGTEAFF.

This clonotype came up many times. V is TRBV4-1 and J is TRBJ1-1; D call uncertain. This CDR3 has 13 residues. V was clipped by 3 bases and J by 0 bases, with 5 bases between them. Per germline, CDR1 MGHRA and CDR2 YSYEKL. The CDR3 sequence is CASSQLMNTEAFF. As DNA, the CDR3 is TGCGCCAGCAGCCAGTTAATGAACACTGAAGCTTTCTTT.

In its sample, this clonotype was seen a few times. V and J are TRBV27 and TRBJ1-1; D gene uncertain. CDR3 size: 13 residues. Per the germline V gene, CDR1 is MNHEY and CDR2 is SMNVEV (reference sequence). Trimming shortened V by 3 bases and J by 1 base, and 6 bases separated the two germline ends. DNA of the CDR3: TGTGCCAGCAGTTTCACAGCGAACACTGAAGCTTTCTTT. Translation: CASSFTANTEAFF.

The V and J genes are TRBV20-1 and TRBJ1-6, with TRBD1 identical over 7 bases. Germline V lookup: CDR1 DFQATT, CDR2 SNEGSKA (reference sequence). With 0 bases clipped from V and 7 bases from J, the junction kept 9 bases outside the gene matches. The CDR3 consists of 16 residues. The CDR3: CSAREPTGSRNSPLHF. In DNA form, the CDR3 reads TGCAGTGCTAGAGAACCGACAGGGTCGAGAAATTCACCCCTCCACTTT.

On this clonotype itself: One junction end disagrees with the germline gene, perhaps due to a read error. The chain couples TRBV7-8 to TRBJ1-2; no clear D gene. Germline CDR1 SGHVS, CDR2 FQNEAQ. The CDR3 contains 15 residues. The CDR3 loop is CASSQDLAGGEGYTF. Here the CDR3 DNA reads TGCGCCAGCAGCCAAGACCTAGCGGGAGGAGAGGGCTACACCTTC.

The chain couples TRBV28 to TRBJ1-5, with 9 bases fitting TRBD1. The V gene's germline CDR1 is MDHEN and CDR2 SYDVKM. Trimming cost V 5 bases and J 0 bases; bases outside gene matches: 8. The CDR3 covers 17 residues. In nucleotides, the CDR3 is TGTGCCAGCAGTCAGAGGACAGGGGATCTTAGCAATCAGCCCCAGCATTTT. Amino acid sequence: CASSQRTGDLSNQPQHF.